This TCR beta chain was documented in a study of Ad26.COV2.S vaccination and SARS-CoV-2 variants. Per germline, CDR1 SGHAT and CDR2 FQNNGV. V was pared by 1 base and J by 12 bases, with 4 bases of the junction left unmatched. The CDR3 length is 12 residues. Treatment specified: roughly 18 received Ad26.COV2.S at low or high dose, single or two shots; 5 received placebo; per-sample allocation not given. On day 63 after the first injection, vaccine and placebo recipients gave samples. TCRdb's table, derived via immunoSEQ multiplex PCR, lists solely in-frame clones and lacks some. The sample has under 550,000 clones; approximately 88% are singletons.

Sequenced here: peripheral blood, sampled in a trial of Ad26.COV2.S vaccine versus placebo. The rearrangement links TRBV11-2 to TRBJ1-2; 8 positions match TRBD1. The origin of this receptor is a person between 18 and 65 years old who received the Ad26.COV2.S COVID-19 vaccine or a placebo. CDR3 nucleotide sequence: TGTGCCAGCAGCTTAGCCGGACAGGGCAACACCTTC. It translates to CASSLAGQGNTF.